This T cell receptor beta chain was obtained from a study of CD8 T cells in ankylosing spondylitis. Study-level points and caveats: Reportedly, disease-linked clones are significantly enriched in ankylosing spondylitis patients' matched synovial fluid. Disease-linked clones were found to be CD8+ and relatively rare in peripheral blood. What appeared characteristic of ankylosing spondylitis blood was a TCR beta motif of several highly homologous variants.

As to this clonotype: Its antigen is not known.

Quantitative molecular-barcoded 5'-RACE generated the TCR beta libraries. Using its own MiXCR run on the 5' RACE reads, TCRdb lists one record per CDR3 protein. Of about 360,000 distinct CDR3 sequences in the sample, approximately 20% were seen once. The junction had 4 bases not matched to a gene; V was cut back by 0 bases and J by 2 bases. Germline-derived CDR1 and CDR2 are ENHRY and SYGVKD. CDR3 length: 15 amino acids. The gene calls are TRBV10-3 and TRBJ2-7; 7 bases agree with TRBD1. This clonotype was obtained from a male donor with ankylosing spondylitis or in good health (not recorded which). Sequencing was performed on blood, either unsorted or a sorted T cell fraction (not recorded which). CDR3 nucleotides: TGTGCCATCAGTGAGTCGGGGACAGAAACCTACGAGCAGTACTTC. It translates to CAISESGTETYEQYF.